This T cell receptor (beta chain) derives from a study of T cell responses to AZD1222 COVID-19 vaccine. Sequencing used immunoSEQ multiplex PCR; TCRdb keeps in-frame clones, though not all of them. The sample consists of about 100,000 clones, about 90% of them appearing once. From germline, CDR1 is MNHEY and CDR2 SMNVEV (reference sequence). The CDR3 sequence is 12 residues long. V lost 7 bases to trimming and J lost 5 bases, with 9 bases between them. This sequence was found in an adult in good health. The material sequenced was peripheral blood, taken on day 0 of AZD1222 vaccination. The gene calls are TRBV27 and TRBJ2-1; D gene uncertain. This CDR3 reads CASTGRDNEQFF. Here the CDR3 DNA reads TGTGCCAGCACCGGACGGGACAATGAGCAGTTCTTC.